The rows below give T cell receptor beta chains drawn from one sample of a study of post-analysis software for immune sequencing data. TCRdb reprocessed the PCR reads with MiXCR, giving one entry per CDR3 protein. The data contain more than 450,000 distinct CDR3 sequences, around 40% of them singletons. The sequenced sample was blood. These TCRs come from a girl aged 5-17 years with multiple sclerosis. Both conserved end residues are part of each CDR3. The D gene is left open where the match is weak. The size of a clone is reported for some rows only, either as once, few or many, or as a class for expanded clones.

abundance: NA
v_gene: TRBV3-1
d_gene: NA
j_gene: TRBJ2-5
CDR3aa: CASSQESRNRETQYF
CDR3nt: TGTGCCAGCAGCCAAGAGTCCCGGAATCGAGAGACCCAGTACTTC

abundance: NA
v_gene: TRBV12-3/TRBV12-4
d_gene: TRBD1
j_gene: TRBJ2-1
CDR3aa: CASSWALDRYNEQFF
CDR3nt: TGTGCCAGCAGCTGGGCCTTGGACAGGTACAATGAGCAGTTCTTC

abundance: NA
v_gene: TRBV20-1
d_gene: TRBD1
j_gene: TRBJ2-1
CDR3aa: CSLSRQGWGNEQFF
CDR3nt: TGCAGTTTATCGAGACAGGGGTGGGGTAATGAGCAGTTCTTC

abundance: NA
v_gene: TRBV19
d_gene: TRBD1
j_gene: TRBJ1-1
CDR3aa: CASSIVSGQVNTEAFF
CDR3nt: TGTGCCAGTAGTATAGTCTCGGGACAGGTGAACACTGAAGCTTTCTTT

abundance: once
v_gene: TRBV20-1
d_gene: NA
j_gene: TRBJ2-7
CDR3aa: CSARKRTSSLYEQYF
CDR3nt: TGCAGTGCTAGGAAGCGGACTTCATCTCTCTACGAGCAGTACTTC

abundance: NA
v_gene: TRBV7-9
d_gene: NA
j_gene: TRBJ2-1
CDR3aa: CASSSVSGRGNEQFF
CDR3nt: TGTGCCAGCAGCTCTGTATCGGGACGTGGCAATGAGCAGTTCTTC

abundance: NA
v_gene: TRBV12-3/TRBV12-4
d_gene: TRBD2
j_gene: TRBJ2-7
CDR3aa: CASRTPGLAGEQYF
CDR3nt: TGTGCCAGCAGAACCCCGGGACTAGCGGGCGAGCAGTACTTC

abundance: NA
v_gene: TRBV7-9
d_gene: NA
j_gene: TRBJ1-1
CDR3aa: CASGREAEAFF
CDR3nt: TGTGCCAGCGGGAGGGAAGCTGAAGCTTTCTTT

abundance: once
v_gene: TRBV5-6
d_gene: TRBD1
j_gene: TRBJ2-5
CDR3aa: CASSKDRGTGTQYF
CDR3nt: TGTGCCAGCAGCAAGGACAGGGGGACTGGGACCCAGTACTTC

abundance: NA
v_gene: TRBV3-1
d_gene: NA
j_gene: TRBJ2-5
CDR3aa: CASSLAGAIQETQYF
CDR3nt: TGTGCCAGCAGCCTGGCGGGGGCGATACAAGAGACCCAGTACTTC

abundance: NA
v_gene: TRBV20-1
d_gene: NA
j_gene: TRBJ2-5
CDR3aa: CSASLETQYF
CDR3nt: TGCAGTGCTTCTCTGGAGACCCAGTACTTC

abundance: NA
v_gene: TRBV12-3/TRBV12-4
d_gene: NA
j_gene: TRBJ2-7
CDR3aa: CASSSDEKVYEQYF
CDR3nt: TGTGCCAGCAGTTCAGACGAAAAAGTCTACGAGCAGTACTTC

abundance: NA
v_gene: TRBV6-1
d_gene: NA
j_gene: TRBJ1-5
CDR3aa: CASSEEGLRADQPQHF
CDR3nt: TGTGCCAGCAGTGAAGAGGGCCTCAGGGCCGATCAGCCCCAGCATTTT

abundance: NA
v_gene: TRBV18
d_gene: NA
j_gene: TRBJ2-7
CDR3aa: CASSPGFGYEQYF
CDR3nt: TGTGCCAGCTCACCAGGTTTCGGCTACGAGCAGTACTTC

abundance: many
v_gene: TRBV20-1
d_gene: TRBD1
j_gene: TRBJ2-1
CDR3aa: CSAYPGTGKNEQFF
CDR3nt: TGCAGTGCTTACCCGGGGACAGGAAAAAATGAGCAGTTCTTC

abundance: few
v_gene: TRBV29-1
d_gene: NA
j_gene: TRBJ2-4
CDR3aa: CSVVLPGTLGNIQYF
CDR3nt: TGCAGCGTTGTATTACCGGGGACCCTGGGGAACATTCAGTACTTC

abundance: few
v_gene: TRBV4-2
d_gene: NA
j_gene: TRBJ2-1
CDR3aa: CASSQPGTKDEQFF
CDR3nt: TGTGCCAGCAGCCAGCCGGGGACAAAGGATGAGCAGTTCTTC

abundance: NA
v_gene: TRBV4-1
d_gene: NA
j_gene: TRBJ1-1
CDR3aa: CASSQDLWRDTEAFF
CDR3nt: TGCGCCAGCAGCCAAGATCTTTGGAGGGACACTGAAGCTTTCTTT

abundance: NA
v_gene: TRBV7-9
d_gene: NA
j_gene: TRBJ2-7
CDR3aa: CASSRIPNPYEQYF
CDR3nt: TGTGCCAGCAGCCGAATCCCCAACCCCTACGAGCAGTACTTC

abundance: few
v_gene: TRBV10-3
d_gene: NA
j_gene: TRBJ2-1
CDR3aa: CAISAGQLYRSYNEQFF
CDR3nt: TGTGCCATCAGTGCGGGGCAGCTTTATCGATCCTACAATGAGCAGTTCTTC

abundance: few
v_gene: TRBV5-1
d_gene: NA
j_gene: TRBJ2-1
CDR3aa: CASSSPYPYRASYNEQFF
CDR3nt: TGCGCCAGCAGCTCCCCCTACCCTTACAGGGCCTCCTACAATGAGCAGTTCTTC

abundance: few
v_gene: TRBV12-3/TRBV12-4
d_gene: TRBD1
j_gene: TRBJ2-3
CDR3aa: CASSPGQTIDTQYF
CDR3nt: TGTGCCAGCAGTCCGGGACAGACCATAGATACGCAGTATTTT

abundance: NA
v_gene: TRBV12-3/TRBV12-4
d_gene: NA
j_gene: TRBJ2-7
CDR3aa: CASSATLGIYEQYF
CDR3nt: TGTGCCAGCAGCGCTACCTTGGGTATCTACGAGCAGTACTTC

abundance: NA
v_gene: TRBV12-3/TRBV12-4
d_gene: NA
j_gene: TRBJ1-3
CDR3aa: CASSAMPGLASGNTIYF
CDR3nt: TGTGCCAGCAGTGCCATGCCCGGCCTTGCCTCTGGAAACACCATATATTTT

abundance: NA
v_gene: TRBV5-1
d_gene: NA
j_gene: TRBJ2-3
CDR3aa: CASRSPRNSPSSTDTQYF
CDR3nt: TGCGCCAGCAGGTCCCCTCGGAACAGTCCGTCTAGCACAGATACGCAGTATTTT

abundance: few
v_gene: TRBV20-1
d_gene: NA
j_gene: TRBJ1-2
CDR3aa: CSASTGNYGYTF
CDR3nt: TGCAGTGCTAGTACAGGCAACTATGGCTACACCTTC

abundance: few
v_gene: TRBV10-3
d_gene: NA
j_gene: TRBJ2-7
CDR3aa: CAIQGSYEQYF
CDR3nt: TGTGCCATCCAGGGGTCCTACGAGCAGTACTTC

abundance: medium-sized
v_gene: TRBV7-3
d_gene: NA
j_gene: TRBJ2-3
CDR3aa: CASSLSAGRADTQYF
CDR3nt: TGTGCCAGCAGCCTTTCGGCAGGAAGGGCAGATACGCAGTATTTT

abundance: few
v_gene: TRBV10-3
d_gene: TRBD1
j_gene: TRBJ2-7
CDR3aa: CAISELAYRDRANEQYF
CDR3nt: TGTGCCATCAGTGAGTTGGCCTATCGGGACAGGGCAAACGAGCAGTACTTC

abundance: NA
v_gene: TRBV5-1
d_gene: NA
j_gene: TRBJ2-5
CDR3aa: CASSSPFGAQYF
CDR3nt: TGCGCCAGCAGCTCCCCTTTTGGGGCCCAGTACTTC

abundance: NA
v_gene: TRBV12-3/TRBV12-4
d_gene: NA
j_gene: TRBJ2-6
CDR3aa: CATPRQAAYSGANVLTF
CDR3nt: TGTGCCACCCCGAGGCAGGCCGCCTACTCTGGGGCCAACGTCCTGACTTTC

abundance: NA
v_gene: TRBV13
d_gene: TRBD2
j_gene: TRBJ2-7
CDR3aa: CASSQRGGIAYEQYF
CDR3nt: TGTGCCAGCAGCCAAAGGGGAGGGATCGCCTACGAGCAGTACTTC

abundance: many
v_gene: TRBV12-3/TRBV12-4
d_gene: NA
j_gene: TRBJ2-5
CDR3aa: CASSFLKETQYF
CDR3nt: TGTGCCAGCAGCTTCTTGAAAGAGACCCAGTACTTC

abundance: NA
v_gene: TRBV20-1
d_gene: NA
j_gene: TRBJ1-5
CDR3aa: CSARLGSSSNQPQHF
CDR3nt: TGCAGTGCTAGGCTCGGGTCCTCCAGCAATCAGCCCCAGCATTTT

abundance: NA
v_gene: TRBV28
d_gene: TRBD2
j_gene: TRBJ2-3
CDR3aa: CASSFPGLAGGGDTQYF
CDR3nt: TGTGCCAGCAGTTTCCCTGGACTAGCGGGAGGTGGGGATACGCAGTATTTT

abundance: NA
v_gene: TRBV7-9
d_gene: NA
j_gene: TRBJ1-5
CDR3aa: CASSLTRLDNQPQHF
CDR3nt: TGTGCCAGCAGCTTAACTCGGTTGGACAATCAGCCCCAGCATTTT

abundance: NA
v_gene: TRBV11-2
d_gene: NA
j_gene: TRBJ2-6
CDR3aa: CASSLDGVRGSGANVLTF
CDR3nt: TGTGCCAGCAGCTTAGATGGAGTTCGGGGGTCTGGGGCCAACGTCCTGACTTTC

abundance: few
v_gene: TRBV20-1
d_gene: NA
j_gene: TRBJ2-3
CDR3aa: CSAHTDSLLTDTQYF
CDR3nt: TGCAGTGCTCATACCGACAGTTTACTCACAGATACGCAGTATTTT

abundance: few
v_gene: TRBV6-5
d_gene: TRBD2
j_gene: TRBJ2-7
CDR3aa: CASRPLAGVGDEQYF
CDR3nt: TGTGCCAGCAGGCCGCTAGCGGGGGTCGGGGACGAGCAGTACTTC

abundance: NA
v_gene: TRBV4-1
d_gene: NA
j_gene: TRBJ2-1
CDR3aa: CASSPLLRGLYNEQFF
CDR3nt: TGCGCCAGCAGCCCCCTTCTACGGGGGCTCTACAATGAGCAGTTCTTC

abundance: NA
v_gene: TRBV29-1
d_gene: NA
j_gene: TRBJ1-1
CDR3aa: CSVVEDTLNTEAFF
CDR3nt: TGCAGCGTTGTTGAGGACACCTTGAACACTGAAGCTTTCTTT

abundance: few
v_gene: TRBV20-1
d_gene: NA
j_gene: TRBJ1-2
CDR3aa: CSASALGAKRVYGYTF
CDR3nt: TGCAGTGCTAGTGCCCTGGGTGCGAAACGGGTTTATGGCTACACCTTC

abundance: NA
v_gene: TRBV12-3/TRBV12-4
d_gene: TRBD1
j_gene: TRBJ2-5
CDR3aa: CASSSRTGLETQYF
CDR3nt: TGTGCCAGCAGTTCCAGGACAGGGTTAGAGACCCAGTACTTC

abundance: few
v_gene: TRBV7-8
d_gene: TRBD1
j_gene: TRBJ1-5
CDR3aa: CASSHPAGTGLNQPQHF
CDR3nt: TGTGCCAGCAGCCACCCAGCCGGGACAGGTCTCAATCAGCCCCAGCATTTT

abundance: NA
v_gene: TRBV7-8
d_gene: TRBD2
j_gene: TRBJ2-3
CDR3aa: CASKYRRAGGRADTQYF
CDR3nt: TGTGCCAGCAAATACCGTAGAGCGGGAGGAAGGGCAGATACGCAGTATTTT

abundance: NA
v_gene: TRBV5-4
d_gene: NA
j_gene: TRBJ2-7
CDR3aa: CASSAPGAEQYF
CDR3nt: TGTGCCAGCAGCGCCCCAGGGGCCGAGCAGTACTTC

abundance: NA
v_gene: TRBV20-1
d_gene: TRBD2
j_gene: TRBJ2-3
CDR3aa: CSARGLAHHTDTQYF
CDR3nt: TGCAGTGCTAGAGGACTAGCTCACCACACAGATACGCAGTATTTT

abundance: NA
v_gene: TRBV12-3/TRBV12-4
d_gene: TRBD2
j_gene: TRBJ2-1
CDR3aa: CASSPWRGDNEQFF
CDR3nt: TGTGCCAGCAGTCCCTGGCGGGGGGACAATGAGCAGTTCTTC